This T cell receptor (beta chain) comes out of a study of cytomegalovirus exposure and HLA in healthy donors. PCR primers comprised 60 Vbeta and 13 Jbeta primers. Assay: immunoSEQ multiplex PCR; the TCRdb copy retains only in-frame clones and omits some. The sample holds over 85,000 clones, 60% to 80% seen once. Broader study findings: A further, later analysis showed that HLA-associated TCR beta chains (compared with equally common others) were more clonally expanded. As a later analysis showed, a missense DCLRE1C variant was linked to trimming of TCR beta V- and J-genes.

J gave up 0 bases and V 6 bases, and 14 bases lay outside the gene matches. The CDR3 sequence is 19 residues long. The germline V gene encodes CDR1 SGHDT and CDR2 YYEEEE. This clone was seen once. Its antigen is still unknown. The receptor was isolated from a woman aged 40 to 50 in good health and CMV-seronegative. The chain has TRBV5-6 and TRBJ2-3; 12 nucleotides align to TRBD1. The sequenced material came from PBMCs. The chain's CDR3 is CASTPPGTGGLLSTDTQYF. In DNA form, the CDR3 reads TGTGCCAGCACCCCACCGGGGACAGGGGGCCTCTTAAGCACAGATACGCAGTATTTT. The full variable domain, its missing parts supplied by reference TRBV5-6 and TRBJ2-3, is DAGVTQSPTHLIKTRGQQVTLRCSPKSGHDTVSWYQQALGQGPQFIFQYYEEEERQRGNFPDRFSGHQFPNYSSELNVNALLLGDSALYLCASTPPGTGGLLSTDTQYFGPGTRLTVL.